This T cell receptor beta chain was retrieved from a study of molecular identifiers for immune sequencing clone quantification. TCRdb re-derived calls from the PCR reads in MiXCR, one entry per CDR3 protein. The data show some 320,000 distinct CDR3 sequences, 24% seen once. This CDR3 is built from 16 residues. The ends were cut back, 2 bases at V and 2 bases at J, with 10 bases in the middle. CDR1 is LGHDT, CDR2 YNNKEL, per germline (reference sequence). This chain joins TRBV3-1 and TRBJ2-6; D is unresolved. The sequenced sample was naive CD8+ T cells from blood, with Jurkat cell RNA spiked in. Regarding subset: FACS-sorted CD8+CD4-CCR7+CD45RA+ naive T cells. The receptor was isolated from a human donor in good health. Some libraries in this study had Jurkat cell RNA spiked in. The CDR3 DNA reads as TGTGCCAGCAGCCAAATCGTCAGGACTGGGGCCAACGTCCTGACTTTC. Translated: CASSQIVRTGANVLTF.